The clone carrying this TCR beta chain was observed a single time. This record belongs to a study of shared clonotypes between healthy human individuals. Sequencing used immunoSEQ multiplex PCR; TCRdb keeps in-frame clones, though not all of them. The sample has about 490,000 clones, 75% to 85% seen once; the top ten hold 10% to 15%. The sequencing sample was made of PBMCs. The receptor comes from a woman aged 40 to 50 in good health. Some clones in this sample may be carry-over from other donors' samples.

The CDR3 is CASSSLNTGELFF. CDR3 DNA sequence: TGTGCCAGCAGCTCCTTGAACACCGGGGAGCTGTTTTTT. The chain combines TRBV11-1 with TRBJ2-2; D ambiguous. Trimming left V 4 bases short and J 1 base short, with 4 bases between. The CDR3 contains 13 residues. Germline V lookup: CDR1 SGHAT, CDR2 FQDESV (reference sequence).